This section outlines one TCR beta chain sequence together with its context. Here immunoSEQ multiplex PCR was the method, and the copy in TCRdb shows in-frame clones only, minus some. Of around 200,000 clones in the sample, around 90% were seen once. The J segment lost 6 bases and the V segment lost 3 bases, leaving 6 bases of the junction unmatched. Germline V gives CDR1 LGHNA, CDR2 YSLEER. This CDR3 is built from 14 residues. The sample originates from a study of blood T cell repertoires in COVID-19. This sequence originates from a woman between 18 and 29 years old who had recovered from COVID-19. Material for sequencing was peripheral blood. The rearrangement joins TRBV4-3 to TRBJ1-1; 8 bases agree with TRBD1. Here the CDR3 reads CASSHLDRVAEAFF. The CDR3 DNA reads TGCGCCAGCAGCCACCTGGACAGGGTCGCTGAAGCTTTCTTT.